These 5 T cell receptor beta chains were sequenced from one sample in a study of T-cell reconstitution after alpha-beta-depleted transplantation in children. Molecular barcoding with unique molecular identifiers was used for the TCRbeta library. In TCRdb, the PCR reads were re-called with MiXCR into one record per CDR3 protein. The sample shows approximately 350,000 distinct CDR3 sequences, 10% of them seen only once. This material consisted of PBMCs from the stem cell graft donor, taken from the stem cell graft. Receptors originate from a human donor who donated a stem cell graft to a child with acute lymphoblastic leukemia.

There are a few counts of this clonotype. An end of the junction differs from the germline gene, which may be a read error. The rearrangement links TRBV4-1 to TRBJ2-1; a possible D gene is TRBD1 (6 bases). The CDR3 has 15 amino acids. Germline V gene sequence: CDR1 MGHRA, CDR2 YSYEKL. CDR3 region: CASSKDRRSYNEQFF. The CDR3 DNA reads as TGCGCCAGCAGCAAAGACAGGAGGTCCTACAATGAGCAGTTCTTC.

Concerning this clonotype: Germline and junction disagree at one end, which may indicate a read error. The chain combines TRBV29-1 with TRBJ2-3; TRBD2 matches at 9 bases. The V gene's germline CDR1 is SQVTM and CDR2 ANQGSEA. The CDR3 spans 12 residues. The CDR3 DNA is TGCAGCCAATCTAGCGGGACAGATGCGCAGTATTTT. Amino acid sequence: CSQSSGTDAQYF.

This clonotype was counted at least ten times. This sequence joins TRBV4-3 and TRBJ2-6; D gene uncertain. Germline values: CDR1 LGHNA, CDR2 YSLEER. This CDR3 has 15 amino acids. Trimming shortened V by 1 base and J by 1 base, and 5 bases separated the two germline ends. The CDR3 DNA reads as TGCGCCAGCAGCCAAGTCGGTTCTGGGGCCAACGTCCTGACTTTC. It codes for CASSQVGSGANVLTF.

This clonotype was counted at least ten times. The V gene is TRBV6-1, the J gene TRBJ2-7; D gene uncertain. The V gene's germline CDR1 is MNHNS and CDR2 SASEGT. The CDR3 length is 13 residues. V lost 4 bases and J 2 bases, leaving 9 bases between the germline ends. The DNA for the CDR3 is TGTGCCAGCAGTGGGCGACAAGCCTACGAGCAGTACTTC. Its translation is CASSGRQAYEQYF.

This clonotype was observed at least ten times. The V gene is TRBV5-5, the J gene TRBJ2-2; 9 nucleotides line up with TRBD1. Germline CDR1 is SGHKS and CDR2 is YYEKEE (reference sequence). The V segment lost 4 bases and the J segment 3 bases; nucleotides outside the gene matches: 4. The CDR3 loop spans 15 amino acids. CDR3 region: CASSRTGVDTGELFF. CDR3 in DNA: TGTGCCAGCAGCCGGACAGGGGTCGACACCGGGGAGCTGTTTTTT.